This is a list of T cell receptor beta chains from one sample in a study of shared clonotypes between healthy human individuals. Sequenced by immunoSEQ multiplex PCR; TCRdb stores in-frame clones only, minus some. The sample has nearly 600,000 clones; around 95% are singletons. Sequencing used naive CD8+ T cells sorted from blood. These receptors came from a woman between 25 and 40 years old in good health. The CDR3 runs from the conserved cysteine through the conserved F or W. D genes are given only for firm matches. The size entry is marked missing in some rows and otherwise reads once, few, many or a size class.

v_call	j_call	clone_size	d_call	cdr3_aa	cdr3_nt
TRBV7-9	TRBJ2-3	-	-	CASSPKGADTQYF	TGTGCCAGCAGCCCTAAAGGGGCAGATACGCAGTATTTT
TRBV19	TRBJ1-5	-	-	CASRLRDGNQPQHF	TGTGCCAGTAGACTAAGGGACGGCAATCAGCCCCAGCATTTT
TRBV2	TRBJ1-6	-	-	CASGSPLHF	TGTGCCAGCGGTTCACCCCTCCACTTT
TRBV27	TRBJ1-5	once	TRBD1	CASSQGGPNQPQHF	TGTGCCAGCAGTCAGGGGGGCCCAAACCAGCCCCAGCATTTT
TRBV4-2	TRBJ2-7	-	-	CASSQGNSRSYEQYF	TGTGCCAGCAGCCAAGGTAACTCACGATCCTACGAGCAGTACTTC
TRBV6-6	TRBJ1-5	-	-	CASSGTRANQPQHF	TGTGCCAGCAGTGGAACGAGGGCCAATCAGCCCCAGCATTTT
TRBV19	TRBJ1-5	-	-	CASSLWEESNQPQHF	TGTGCCAGTAGTTTATGGGAGGAGAGCAATCAGCCCCAGCATTTT
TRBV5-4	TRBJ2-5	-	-	CASSRESGETQYF	TGTGCCAGCAGCCGCGAGTCCGGCGAGACCCAGTACTTC
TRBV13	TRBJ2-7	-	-	CASSLGGAAYEQYF	TGTGCCAGCAGCTTAGGCGGGGCCGCCTACGAGCAGTACTTC
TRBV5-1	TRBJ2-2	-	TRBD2	CASSTGTSLVGELFF	TGCGCCAGCAGCACAGGGACTAGTCTTGTCGGGGAGCTGTTTTTT
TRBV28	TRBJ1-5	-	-	CASSLSLVGLQPQHF	TGTGCCAGCAGTTTATCATTGGTCGGCCTCCAGCCCCAGCATTTT
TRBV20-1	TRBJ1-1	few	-	CSAQQNTEAFF	TGCAGTGCACAACAGAACACTGAAGCTTTCTTT
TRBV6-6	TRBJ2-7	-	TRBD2	CASSSGTSPYEQYF	TGTGCCAGCAGTTCCGGGACTAGTCCCTACGAGCAGTACTTC
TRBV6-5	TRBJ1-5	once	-	CASSYSGQQPQHF	TGTGCCAGCAGTTACTCGGGTCAACAGCCCCAGCATTTT
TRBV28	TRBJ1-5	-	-	CASSLTGSNQPQHF	TGTGCCAGCAGTTTAACGGGTAGCAATCAGCCCCAGCATTTT
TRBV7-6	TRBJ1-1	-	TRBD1	CASSLRQDRFRTEAFF	TGTGCCAGCAGCTTACGCCAGGACAGGTTTCGCACTGAAGCTTTCTTT
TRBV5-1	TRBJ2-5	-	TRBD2	CASSLMIVAGGGETQYF	TGCGCCAGCAGCTTGATGATTGTCGCGGGAGGAGGTGAGACCCAGTACTTC
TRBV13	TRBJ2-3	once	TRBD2	CASSLMGEGRTDTQYF	TGTGCCAGCAGCCTTATGGGGGAGGGCCGGACAGATACGCAGTATTTT
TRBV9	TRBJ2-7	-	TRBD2	CASSDLAGGFHEQYF	TGTGCCAGCAGCGATCTAGCGGGAGGATTCCACGAGCAGTACTTC
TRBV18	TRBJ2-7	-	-	CASSPGEPHEQYF	TGTGCCAGCTCACCAGGAGAGCCCCACGAGCAGTACTTC
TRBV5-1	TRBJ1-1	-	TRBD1	CASSRDRGDTEAFF	TGCGCCAGCAGCCGGGACAGGGGGGATACTGAAGCTTTCTTT
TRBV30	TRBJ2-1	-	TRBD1	CAWRTGDEQFF	TGTGCCTGGAGAACAGGGGATGAGCAGTTCTTC
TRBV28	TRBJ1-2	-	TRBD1	CASSLLGQGAVGYGYTF	TGTGCCAGCAGTTTACTGGGACAGGGGGCGGTCGGCTATGGCTACACCTTC
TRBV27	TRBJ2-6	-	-	CASTSGANVLTF	TGTGCCAGTACCTCTGGGGCCAACGTCCTGACTTTC
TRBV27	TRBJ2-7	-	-	CASSSRTRLLRYEQYF	TGTGCCAGCAGTTCACGGACTCGCTTATTAAGGTACGAGCAGTACTTC
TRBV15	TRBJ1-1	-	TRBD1	CATSRDRTGAGSTEAFF	TGTGCCACCAGCAGAGATAGGACAGGTGCCGGGAGCACTGAAGCTTTCTTT
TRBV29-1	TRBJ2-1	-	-	CSVRGDGPNEQFF	TGCAGCGTTAGGGGGGATGGTCCGAATGAGCAGTTCTTC
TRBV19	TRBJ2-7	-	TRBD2	CATVGTSGSRDEQYF	TGTGCCACCGTCGGGACTAGCGGGAGTAGGGACGAGCAGTACTTC
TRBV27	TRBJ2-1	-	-	CASSLPGRINYNEQFF	TGTGCCAGCAGTTTACCCGGCCGGATAAATTACAATGAGCAGTTCTTC
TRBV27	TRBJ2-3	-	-	CASSFAGRDTQYF	TGTGCCAGCAGTTTTGCGGGGAGGGATACGCAGTATTTT
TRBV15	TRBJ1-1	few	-	CATSREFRPEAFF	TGTGCCACCAGCAGAGAGTTCCGTCCTGAAGCTTTCTTT
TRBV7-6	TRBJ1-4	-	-	CASSLTWLTNEKLFF	TGTGCCAGCAGCTTAACCTGGTTAACTAATGAAAAACTGTTTTTT
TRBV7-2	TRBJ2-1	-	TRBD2	CASSFLAGAYNEQFF	TGTGCCAGCAGCTTCCTAGCGGGGGCCTACAATGAGCAGTTCTTC
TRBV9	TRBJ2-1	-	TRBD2	CASSVVSGAYNEQFF	TGTGCCAGCAGCGTAGTTAGCGGGGCCTACAATGAGCAGTTCTTC
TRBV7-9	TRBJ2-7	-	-	CASSSIHVRPYEQYF	TGTGCCAGCAGCTCGATTCATGTCCGCCCCTACGAGCAGTACTTC
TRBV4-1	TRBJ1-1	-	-	CASSQGPEGINEAFF	TGCGCCAGCAGCCAAGGTCCAGAGGGGATTAATGAAGCTTTCTTT
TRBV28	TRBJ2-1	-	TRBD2	CASSSPPTSGRPSSYNEQFF	TGTGCCAGCAGTTCCCCTCCGACTAGCGGGAGGCCCAGCTCCTACAATGAGCAGTTCTTC
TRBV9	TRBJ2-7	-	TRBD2	CASSVAGSGSSYEQYF	TGTGCCAGCAGCGTAGCTGGTAGCGGGAGCTCCTACGAGCAGTACTTC
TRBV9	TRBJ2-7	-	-	CASSVGPGPDEQYF	TGTGCCAGCAGCGTAGGGCCGGGGCCCGACGAGCAGTACTTC
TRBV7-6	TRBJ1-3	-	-	CAGWENTIYF	TGTGCCGGGTGGGAAAACACCATATATTTT
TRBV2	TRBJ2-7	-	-	CASSRDMSSYEQYF	TGTGCCAGCAGTAGGGACATGTCCTCCTACGAGCAGTACTTC
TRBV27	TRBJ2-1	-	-	CASSLILSPPNEQFF	TGTGCCAGCAGTTTAATCCTAAGCCCCCCGAATGAGCAGTTCTTC
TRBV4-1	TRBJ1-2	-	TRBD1	CASSQIIWTGRRDGYTF	TGCGCCAGCAGCCAAATTATTTGGACAGGGCGGAGGGATGGCTACACCTTC
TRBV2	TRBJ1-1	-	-	CASQRPNTEAFF	TGTGCCAGCCAAAGGCCGAACACTGAAGCTTTCTTT